This T cell receptor beta chain was found in a study of shared T cell receptors in the human thymus. Using immunoSEQ multiplex PCR, the repertoire was profiled, and TCRdb retains in-frame clones only, with some absent. Of 700,000 or so clones in the sample, approximately 85% are singletons; the top ten hold around 0.0099%. This CDR3 is 15 amino acids long. Unmatched junction bases numbered 7, after V lost 6 bases and J lost 1 base. Germline V gene data show CDR1 as PRHDT and CDR2 as FYEKMQ (reference sequence). The data were also submitted as part of a second study, on human thymus T cells. This second study notes: Those donating were healthy Finnish infants in corrective surgery for congenital heart defects.

This sequence was found in a girl under three years old with a congenital heart defect. The chain combines TRBV13 with TRBJ2-3, with TRBD2 identical over 7 bases. Sequencing input: thymocytes. The CDR3 bases are TGTGCCAGCAGACCTACTAGCGCGGGCACAGATACGCAGTATTTT. It yields the protein CASRPTSAGTDTQYF.